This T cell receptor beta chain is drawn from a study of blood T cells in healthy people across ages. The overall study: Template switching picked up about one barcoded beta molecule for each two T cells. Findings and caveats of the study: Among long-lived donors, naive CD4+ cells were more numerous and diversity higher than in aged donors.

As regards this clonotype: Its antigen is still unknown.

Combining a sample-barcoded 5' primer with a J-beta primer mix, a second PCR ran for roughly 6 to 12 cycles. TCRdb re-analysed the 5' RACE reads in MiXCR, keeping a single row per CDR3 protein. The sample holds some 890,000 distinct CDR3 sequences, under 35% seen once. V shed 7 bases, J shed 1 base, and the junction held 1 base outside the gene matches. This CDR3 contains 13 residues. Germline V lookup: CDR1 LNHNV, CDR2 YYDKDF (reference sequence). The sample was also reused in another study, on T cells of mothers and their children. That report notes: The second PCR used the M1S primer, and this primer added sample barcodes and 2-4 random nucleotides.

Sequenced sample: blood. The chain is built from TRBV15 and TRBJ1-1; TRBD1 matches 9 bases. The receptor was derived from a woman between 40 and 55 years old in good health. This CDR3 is CATTGQGNTEAFF. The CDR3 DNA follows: TGTGCCACCACGGGACAGGGGAACACTGAAGCTTTCTTT.